One TCR beta chain is described in this entry. The CDR3 consists of 15 residues. The V gene's germline CDR1 is MNHNS and CDR2 SASEGT. V was pared by 4 bases and J by 0 bases, with 12 bases between. This entry belongs to a study of CD8 T cells in Susac syndrome. The overall study: There were about six sequenced Susac syndrome patients with active disease and about 8 in remission.

It was with random hexamers that 0.5 to 1 ug RNA was reverse transcribed. Amplification of TCR beta CDR3 spanned 54 Vbeta and 13 Jbeta via immunoSEQ multiplex PCR. TCRdb independently ran MiXCR on the immunoSEQ multiplex PCR reads; one entry per CDR3 protein. This repertoire shows 85,000 to 130,000 distinct CDR3 sequences, approximately 94% found once; its top ten account for roughly 0.38%. V and J are TRBV6-1 and TRBJ1-1; D might be TRBD1 (5 bases). This TCR was sampled from a human donor with Susac syndrome. Source material: CD8+ T cells from PBMCs. The CDR3 region is CASSGGRTVNTEAFF. The CDR3 DNA reads TGTGCCAGCAGTGGGGGACGGACCGTGAACACTGAAGCTTTCTTT.